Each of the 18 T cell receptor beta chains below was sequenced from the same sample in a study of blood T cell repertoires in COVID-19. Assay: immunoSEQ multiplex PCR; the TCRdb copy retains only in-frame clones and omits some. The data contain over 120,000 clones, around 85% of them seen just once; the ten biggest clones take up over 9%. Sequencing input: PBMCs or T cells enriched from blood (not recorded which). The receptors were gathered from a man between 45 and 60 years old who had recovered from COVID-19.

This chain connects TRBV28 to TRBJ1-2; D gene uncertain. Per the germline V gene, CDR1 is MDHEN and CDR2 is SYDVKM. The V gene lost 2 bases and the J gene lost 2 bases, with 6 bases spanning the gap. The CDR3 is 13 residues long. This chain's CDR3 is CASSLGKNYGYTF. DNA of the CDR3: TGTGCCAGCAGTTTAGGCAAGAACTATGGCTACACCTTC.

The CDR3 nucleotides read TGTGCCAGCAGCTTGGGACAGTTTAGCAATCAGCCCCAGCATTTT. This encodes CASSLGQFSNQPQHF. The chain joins TRBV7-2 to TRBJ1-5; 7 nucleotides match TRBD1. CDR3 length equals 15 residues. V was clipped by 3 bases and J by 0 bases; unmatched bases: 2. The V gene's germline CDR1 is SGHTA and CDR2 FQGNSA. The variable domain in full, completed from reference TRBV7-2 and TRBJ1-5, reads GAGVSQSPSNKVTEKGKDVELRCDPISGHTALYWYRQSLGQGLEFLIYFQGNSAPDKSGLPSDRFSAERTGGSVSTLTIQRTQQEDSAVYLCASSLGQFSNQPQHFGDGTRLSIL.

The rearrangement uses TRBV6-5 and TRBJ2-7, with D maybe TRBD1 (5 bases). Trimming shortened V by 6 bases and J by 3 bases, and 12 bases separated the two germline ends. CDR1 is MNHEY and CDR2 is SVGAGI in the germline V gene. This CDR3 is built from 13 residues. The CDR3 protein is CASRGPDNYEQYF. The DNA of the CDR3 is TGTGCCAGCAGAGGCCCGGACAACTACGAGCAGTACTTC.

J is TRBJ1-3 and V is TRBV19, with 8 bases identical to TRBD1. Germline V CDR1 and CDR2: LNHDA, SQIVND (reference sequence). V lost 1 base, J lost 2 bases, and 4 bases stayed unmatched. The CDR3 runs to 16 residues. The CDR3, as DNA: TGTGCCAGTAGTATAGCGGGGACAGGAACTGGAAACACCATATATTTT. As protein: CASSIAGTGTGNTIYF.

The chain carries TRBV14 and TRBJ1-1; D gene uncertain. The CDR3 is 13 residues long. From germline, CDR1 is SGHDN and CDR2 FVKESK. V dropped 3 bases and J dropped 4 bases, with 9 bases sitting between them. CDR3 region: CASSHSRGTEAFF. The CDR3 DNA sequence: TGTGCCAGCAGCCATTCCCGAGGCACTGAAGCTTTCTTT. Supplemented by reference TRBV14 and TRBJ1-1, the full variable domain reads EAGVTQFPSHSVIEKGQTVTLRCDPISGHDNLYWYRRVMGKEIKFLLHFVKESKQDESGMPNNRFLAERTGGTYSTLKVQPAELEDSGVYFCASSHSRGTEAFFGQGTRLTVV.

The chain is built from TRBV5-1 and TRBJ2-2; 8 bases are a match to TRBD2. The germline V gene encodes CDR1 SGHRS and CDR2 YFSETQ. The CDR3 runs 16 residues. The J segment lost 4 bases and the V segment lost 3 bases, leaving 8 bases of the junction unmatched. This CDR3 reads CASSSYAGGGTGELFF. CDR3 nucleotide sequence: TGCGCCAGCAGCTCATACGCGGGGGGAGGCACCGGGGAGCTGTTTTTT.

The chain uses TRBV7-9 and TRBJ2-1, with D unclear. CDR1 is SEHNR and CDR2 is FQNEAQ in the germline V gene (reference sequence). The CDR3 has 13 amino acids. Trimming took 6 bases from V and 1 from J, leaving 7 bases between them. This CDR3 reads CASSGSSYNEQFF. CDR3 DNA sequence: TGTGCCAGCAGTGGTAGTTCCTACAATGAGCAGTTCTTC.

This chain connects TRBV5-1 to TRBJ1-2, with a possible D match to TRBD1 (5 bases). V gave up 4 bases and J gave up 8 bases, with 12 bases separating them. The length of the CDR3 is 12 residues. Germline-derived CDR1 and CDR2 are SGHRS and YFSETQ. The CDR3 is CASSAGTRGYTF. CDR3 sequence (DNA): TGCGCCAGCAGCGCAGGGACTAGGGGCTACACCTTC.

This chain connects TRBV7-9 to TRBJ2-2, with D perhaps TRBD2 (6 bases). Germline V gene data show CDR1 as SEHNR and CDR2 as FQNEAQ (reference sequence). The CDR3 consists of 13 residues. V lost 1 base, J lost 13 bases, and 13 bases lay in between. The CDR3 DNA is TGTGCCAGCAGCTTAGTCCCCCCGCGGGGGCTGTTTTTT. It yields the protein CASSLVPPRGLFF.

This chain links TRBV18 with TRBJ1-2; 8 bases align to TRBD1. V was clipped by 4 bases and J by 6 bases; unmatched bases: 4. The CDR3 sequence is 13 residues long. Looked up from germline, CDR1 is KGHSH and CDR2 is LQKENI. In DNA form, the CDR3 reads TGTGCCAGCTCACAATCGACAGGGGATGGCTACACCTTC. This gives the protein CASSQSTGDGYTF.

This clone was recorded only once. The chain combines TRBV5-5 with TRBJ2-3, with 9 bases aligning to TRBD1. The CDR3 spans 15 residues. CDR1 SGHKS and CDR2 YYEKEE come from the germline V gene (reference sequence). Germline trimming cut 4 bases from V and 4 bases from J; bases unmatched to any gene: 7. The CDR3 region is CASSPGQGLADTQYF. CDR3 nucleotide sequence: TGTGCCAGCAGCCCCGGACAGGGGTTGGCAGATACGCAGTATTTT.

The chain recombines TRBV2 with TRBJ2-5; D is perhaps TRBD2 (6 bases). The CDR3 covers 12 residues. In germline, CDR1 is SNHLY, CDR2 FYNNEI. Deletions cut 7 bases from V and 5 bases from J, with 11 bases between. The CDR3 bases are TGTGCCAGCATGGGGGGAGGTGAGACCCAGTACTTC. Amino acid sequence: CASMGGGETQYF.

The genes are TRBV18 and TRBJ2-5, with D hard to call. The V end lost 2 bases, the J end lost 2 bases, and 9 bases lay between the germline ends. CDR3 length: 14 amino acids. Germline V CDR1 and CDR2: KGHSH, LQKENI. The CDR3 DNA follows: TGTGCCAGCTCACCAGCCAGCGAACAAGAGACCCAGTACTTC. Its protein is CASSPASEQETQYF.

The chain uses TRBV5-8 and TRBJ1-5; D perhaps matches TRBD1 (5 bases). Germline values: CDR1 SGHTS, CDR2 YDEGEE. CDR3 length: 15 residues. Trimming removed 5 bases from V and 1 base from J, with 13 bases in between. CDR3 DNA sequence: TGTGCCAGCAGAAAAAGGGGCGTGAGCAATCAGCCCCAGCATTTT. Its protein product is CASRKRGVSNQPQHF.

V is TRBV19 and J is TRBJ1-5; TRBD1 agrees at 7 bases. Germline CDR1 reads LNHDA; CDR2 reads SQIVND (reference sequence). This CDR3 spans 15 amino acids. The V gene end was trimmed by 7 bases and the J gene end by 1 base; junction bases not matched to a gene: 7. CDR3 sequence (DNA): TGTGCCAGTATAGAGACAGGGTTGAGCAATCAGCCCCAGCATTTT. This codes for CASIETGLSNQPQHF.

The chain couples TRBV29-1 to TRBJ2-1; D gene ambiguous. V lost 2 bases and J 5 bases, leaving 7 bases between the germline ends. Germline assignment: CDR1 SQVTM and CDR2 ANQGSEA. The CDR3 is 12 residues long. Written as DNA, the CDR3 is TGCAGCGTTGAACGCGTTGACAATGAGCAGTTCTTC. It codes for CSVERVDNEQFF.

The CDR3 DNA follows: TGTGCCAGCAGCAAAGGGACAGGGAATTCACCCCTCCACTTT. This codes for CASSKGTGNSPLHF. The rearrangement uses TRBV21-1 and TRBJ1-6; the D call TRBD1 from the table was never checked on the DNA. TRBV21-1 is recorded as a pseudogene. CDR3 length: 14 amino acids.

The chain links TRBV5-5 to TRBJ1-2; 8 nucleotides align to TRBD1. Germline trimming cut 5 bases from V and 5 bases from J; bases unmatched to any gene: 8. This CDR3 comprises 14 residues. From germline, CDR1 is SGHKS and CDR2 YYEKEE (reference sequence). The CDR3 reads CASRLTTGVYGYTF. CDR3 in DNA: TGTGCCAGCAGACTTACGACAGGGGTGTATGGCTACACCTTC.